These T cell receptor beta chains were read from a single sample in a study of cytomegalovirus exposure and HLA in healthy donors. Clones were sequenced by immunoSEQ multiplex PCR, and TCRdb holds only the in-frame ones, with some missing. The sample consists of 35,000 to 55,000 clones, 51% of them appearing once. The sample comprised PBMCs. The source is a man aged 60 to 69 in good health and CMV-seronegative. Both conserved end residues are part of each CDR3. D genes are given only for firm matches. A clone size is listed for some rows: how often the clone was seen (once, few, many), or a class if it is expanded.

TGTGCCAGCAGCACCGGGACAGGGGGCGGCGGCTACACCTTC CASSTGTGGGGYTF TRBD1 - TRBJ1-2 TRBV5-8
TGTGCCTGCCTCCAACAGGGAAGCTCCTACGAGCAGTACTTC CACLQQGSSYEQYF - few TRBJ2-7 TRBV30
TGCGCCAGCAGCCAAGAACCTCGGGACAGTGGCTACACCTTC CASSQEPRDSGYTF TRBD1 - TRBJ1-2 TRBV4-3
TGTGCCATCAGTGAGTCGGTCGGGAAGACTGAAGCTTTCTTT CAISESVGKTEAFF - once TRBJ1-1 TRBV10-3
TGTGCCAGCAGCTCACAGGGGAAAGGAAACATTCAGTACTTC CASSSQGKGNIQYF TRBD1 - TRBJ2-4 TRBV9
TGTGCCAGCAGTACGCGGACAGGGTCTAACTATGGCTACACCTTC CASSTRTGSNYGYTF TRBD1 - TRBJ1-2 TRBV28
TGCAGCGTTGACGTCGCGGGACTGAAGAATGAGCAGTTCTTC CSVDVAGLKNEQFF - few TRBJ2-1 TRBV29-1
TGTGCCATCGGTGACAGTTCTAATGAAAAACTGTTTTTT CAIGDSSNEKLFF - - TRBJ1-4 TRBV10-3
TGTGCCAGCAGCTTAACTACAGCGGGGACAGATACGCAGTATTTT CASSLTTAGTDTQYF TRBD2 - TRBJ2-3 TRBV7-8
TGTGCCAGCAGCGCCCGGGACTGGGGCACCGGGGAGCTGTTTTTT CASSARDWGTGELFF - - TRBJ2-2 TRBV2
TGTGCCAGCAGTTTTGCTGGAGACAATGAGCAGTTCTTC CASSFAGDNEQFF - few TRBJ2-1 TRBV27
TGTGCCAGCAGTTTAGTGGGATTCGGGAACGGCTACACCTTC CASSLVGFGNGYTF - - TRBJ1-2 TRBV27
TGCGCCAGCAGCTTGTACAGGGATAATTCACCCCTCCACTTT CASSLYRDNSPLHF - - TRBJ1-6 TRBV5-1
TGTGCCAGCTCAATAACGAGGGCCCTCGGACCTGAAGCTTTCTTT CASSITRALGPEAFF - - TRBJ1-1 TRBV18
TGTGCCAGCAGCCTAGGGAGGGGACCCTACGAGCAGTACTTC CASSLGRGPYEQYF TRBD2 - TRBJ2-7 TRBV6-1
TGTGCCAGCAGTTCTCAACCGGGAGTCAACTATGGCTACACCTTC CASSSQPGVNYGYTF - - TRBJ1-2 TRBV6-5
TGCGCCAGCAGTACCGGGACAGGGGCGCTCGAGCAGTACTTC CASSTGTGALEQYF TRBD1 - TRBJ2-7 TRBV5-1
TGTGCCAGCAGGGACCCCGGGACTAGCGGGGCCCACTCCTACAATGAGCAGTTCTTC CASRDPGTSGAHSYNEQFF TRBD2 few TRBJ2-1 TRBV2
TGTGCCAGCAGCCCAGCGGCGGACCCAACTAATGAAAAACTGTTTTTT CASSPAADPTNEKLFF - - TRBJ1-4 TRBV5-4
TGTGCCAGCAGCTTAGGGGCGGGAGGGCCGGAAGAGCAGTACTTC CASSLGAGGPEEQYF TRBD2 - TRBJ2-7 TRBV7-2
TGCAGCGTTGGTGGCAGGGGGCACGGCAATGAGCAGTTCTTC CSVGGRGHGNEQFF TRBD1 once TRBJ2-1 TRBV29-1
TGTGCCAGCCCCGGGAGAGGAGGGCGGGATAGCAATCAGCCCCAGCATTTT CASPGRGGRDSNQPQHF - - TRBJ1-5 TRBV2
TGTGCCAGCAGCCTCCGCGGTCCTGAAGCTTTCTTT CASSLRGPEAFF - - TRBJ1-1 TRBV7-8
TGTGCCAGCTCACCAGGGACAGGGGCTGGGGCCAACGTCCTGACTTTC CASSPGTGAGANVLTF TRBD1 - TRBJ2-6 TRBV18
TGCGCCAGCAGCGCAGGGACTAGCGGGCCAACCTACAATGAGCAGTTCTTC CASSAGTSGPTYNEQFF TRBD2 few TRBJ2-1 TRBV4-1
TGTGCCAGCAGAAGGGAGGGGGGATCTGGAAACACCATATATTTT CASRREGGSGNTIYF - - TRBJ1-3 TRBV2
TGTGCCAGCAGTCGACTAGCGGGGGTCAATGAGCAGTTCTTC CASSRLAGVNEQFF TRBD2 few TRBJ2-1 TRBV13
TGTGCCAGCAGTGCCCTAGGGGGTACTAACGGGGAGCTGTTTTTT CASSALGGTNGELFF - - TRBJ2-2 TRBV6-4
TGTGCCAGCAAGGGGGCAGGGGAGAACTATGGCTACACCTTC CASKGAGENYGYTF TRBD1 - TRBJ1-2 TRBV25-1
TGTGCCAGCAGGGATGCCGCAGGGGCGAACACTGAAGCTTTCTTT CASRDAAGANTEAFF - few TRBJ1-1 TRBV6-1
TGTGCCAGCAGTCCTTCGGGGAACTCCTACGAGCAGTACTTC CASSPSGNSYEQYF - - TRBJ2-7 TRBV7-2
TGTGCCAGTAGTAATCGGGACTTAGAGGCTGAGCAGTACTTC CASSNRDLEAEQYF - - TRBJ2-7 TRBV19
TGTGCCACCAGCGTCATACAGGGTATCGGCGAAAAACTGTTTTTT CATSVIQGIGEKLFF - - TRBJ1-4 TRBV15
TGTGCCAGCAGTGAAGTTGGCCGGGGTAATGAAAAACTGTTTTTT CASSEVGRGNEKLFF - - TRBJ1-4 TRBV25-1
TGTGCCACCACGAGGCCCGGGTCCAGGGACACCATATATTTT CATTRPGSRDTIYF - few TRBJ1-3 TRBV6-6
TGTGCCTGGAGTCGCGACAGGCCTTATGGCTACACCTTC CAWSRDRPYGYTF - - TRBJ1-2 TRBV30
TGTGCCAGCGCGTCGGGGGGAGGCAATGAGCAGTTCTTC CASASGGGNEQFF TRBD2 once TRBJ2-1 TRBV7-8
TGTGCCAGCAGCCAAGCAGGAAGACCCTATGGCTACACCTTC CASSQAGRPYGYTF - - TRBJ1-2 TRBV7-2
TGTGCCAGCAGCCAAGAAGGAGGGTTTTCCTATGGCTACACCTTC CASSQEGGFSYGYTF - - TRBJ1-2 TRBV4-2
TGTGCCAGCAGCTTAGGGGGGGGACCTCAGGAGACCCAGTACTTC CASSLGGGPQETQYF TRBD2 few TRBJ2-5 TRBV7-7
TGTGCCAGCAGCTTAACAGGAAGCGTCCAATCGGTCGAGCAGTACTTC CASSLTGSVQSVEQYF - few TRBJ2-7 TRBV7-2
TGTGCCAGTAGTATGGGGCTGGGACTAGCGGGAGGGCCAGAGTACAATGAGCAGTTCTTC CASSMGLGLAGGPEYNEQFF TRBD2 - TRBJ2-1 TRBV19
TGTGCCAGCAGCCGTTTAACAGGGAAAGCGAAAGACTATGGCTACACCTTC CASSRLTGKAKDYGYTF - few TRBJ1-2 TRBV11-2
TGCGCCAGCTCCGGGACTAGCGGATCCTACGAGCAGTACTTC CASSGTSGSYEQYF TRBD2 few TRBJ2-7 TRBV10-1
TGTGCCAGCAGTGGCCGGAGCGGGAGGGCCTCCTACGAGCAGTACTTC CASSGRSGRASYEQYF TRBD2 - TRBJ2-7 TRBV2
TGTGCCAGCAGTGACGCCTACTCCACTGAAGCTTTCTTT CASSDAYSTEAFF - - TRBJ1-1 TRBV2